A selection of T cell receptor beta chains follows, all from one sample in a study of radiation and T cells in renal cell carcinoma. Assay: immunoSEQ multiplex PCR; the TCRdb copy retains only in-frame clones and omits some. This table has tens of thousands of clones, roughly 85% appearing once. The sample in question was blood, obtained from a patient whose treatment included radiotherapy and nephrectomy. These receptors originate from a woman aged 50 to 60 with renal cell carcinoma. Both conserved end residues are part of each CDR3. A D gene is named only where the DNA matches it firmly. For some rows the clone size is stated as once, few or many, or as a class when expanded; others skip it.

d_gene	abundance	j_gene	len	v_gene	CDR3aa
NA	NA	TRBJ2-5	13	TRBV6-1	CASRYGGQETQYF
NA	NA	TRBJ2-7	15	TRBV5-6	CASSLVTGASYEQYF
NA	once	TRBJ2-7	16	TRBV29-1	CSVARRLRDINYEQYF
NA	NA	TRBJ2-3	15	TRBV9	CASSARLGSTDTQYF
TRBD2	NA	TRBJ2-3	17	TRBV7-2	CASSTWASGSGVDTQYF
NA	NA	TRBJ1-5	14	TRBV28	CASSPRNGNQPQHF
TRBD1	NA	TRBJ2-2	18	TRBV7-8	CASSENRGGTGGTGELFF
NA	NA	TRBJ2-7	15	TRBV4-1	CASSQDLRSSYEQYF
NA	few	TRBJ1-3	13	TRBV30	CAWGTERMNTIYF
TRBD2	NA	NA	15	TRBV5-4	CASSLELADSYEQYF
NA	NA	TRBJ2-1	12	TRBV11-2	CASSLVAGKEFF
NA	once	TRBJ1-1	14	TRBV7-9	CASSLGGSNTEAFF
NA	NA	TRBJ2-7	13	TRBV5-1	CASSPWTTYEQYF
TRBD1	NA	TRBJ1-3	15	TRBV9	CASSVGQFSGNTIYF
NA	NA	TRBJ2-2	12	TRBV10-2	CASSEKRGELFF
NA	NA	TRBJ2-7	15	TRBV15	CATSRPSGTASEQYF
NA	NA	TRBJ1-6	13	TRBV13	CASSPRGGSPLHF
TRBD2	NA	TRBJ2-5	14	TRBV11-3	CASSPGGPSETQYF
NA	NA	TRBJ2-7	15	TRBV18	CASSPPRLAGDEQYF
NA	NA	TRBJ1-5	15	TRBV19	CASSISSSSNQPQHF
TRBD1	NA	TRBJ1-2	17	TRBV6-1	CASSEVGGTGGEKGYTF
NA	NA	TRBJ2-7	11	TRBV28	CASSRTYEQYF
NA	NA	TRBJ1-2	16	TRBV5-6	CASRRIGGAARYGYTF
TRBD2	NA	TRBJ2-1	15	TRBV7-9	CASSSGLADYNEQFF
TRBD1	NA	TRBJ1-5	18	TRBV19	CASSMRRDRGESNQPQHF
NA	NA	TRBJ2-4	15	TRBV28	CATLGAEPNGNIQYF
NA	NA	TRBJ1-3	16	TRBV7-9	CASSHQQGYSGNTIYF
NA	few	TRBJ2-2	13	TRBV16	CASSPDHTGELFF
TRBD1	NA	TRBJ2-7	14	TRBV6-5	CASSFGTGKYEQYF
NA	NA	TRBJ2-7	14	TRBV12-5	CASPCLCWSYEQYF
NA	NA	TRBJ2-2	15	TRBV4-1	CASSREGLGTGELFF
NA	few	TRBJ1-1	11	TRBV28	CASRGRGEAFF
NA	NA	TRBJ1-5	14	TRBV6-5	CASAWGGDNQPQHF
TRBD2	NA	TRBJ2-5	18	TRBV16	CASSQRVAGDLSKETQYF
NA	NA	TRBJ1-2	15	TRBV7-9	CASSLEQGRGYGYTF
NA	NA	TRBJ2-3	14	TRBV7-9	CASSPGRSVDTQYF
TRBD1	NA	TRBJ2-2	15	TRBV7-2	CASSLGQGNTGELFF
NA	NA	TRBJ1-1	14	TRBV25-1	CASLGGVWNTEAFF
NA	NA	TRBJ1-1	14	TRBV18	CASSPGALNTEAFF
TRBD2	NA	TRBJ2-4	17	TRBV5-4	CASSQGTSGGAKNIQYF
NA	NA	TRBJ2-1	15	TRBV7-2	CASSLAGPSYNEQFF
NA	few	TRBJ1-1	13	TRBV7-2	CASSVDRNTEAFF
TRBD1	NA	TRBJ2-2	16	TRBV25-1	CASTRSGTGNTGELFF
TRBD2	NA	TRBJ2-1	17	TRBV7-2	CASSILAGRAGYNEQFF
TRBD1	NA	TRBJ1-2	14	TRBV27	CASSSTGEIYGYTF
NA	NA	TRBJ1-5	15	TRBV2	CASSVEWQSGQPQHF
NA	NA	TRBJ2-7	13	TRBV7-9	CASSLVAGDEQYF
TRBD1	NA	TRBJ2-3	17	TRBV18	CASSPPRDRPSTDTQYF
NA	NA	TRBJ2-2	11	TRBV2	CASSVPGELFF
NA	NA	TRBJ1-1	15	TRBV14	CASSPRGRMNTEAFF
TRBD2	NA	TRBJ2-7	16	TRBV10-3	CAISDQKRERTYEQYF
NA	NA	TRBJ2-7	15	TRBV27	CASSPTRSTSYEQYF
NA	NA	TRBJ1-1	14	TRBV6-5	CASSTIAGFPQAFF
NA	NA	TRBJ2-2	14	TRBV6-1	CASSDGLEAGELFF
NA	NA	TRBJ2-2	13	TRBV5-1	CASSLLEAGELFF
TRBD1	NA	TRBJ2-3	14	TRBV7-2	CASIPGGITDTQYF